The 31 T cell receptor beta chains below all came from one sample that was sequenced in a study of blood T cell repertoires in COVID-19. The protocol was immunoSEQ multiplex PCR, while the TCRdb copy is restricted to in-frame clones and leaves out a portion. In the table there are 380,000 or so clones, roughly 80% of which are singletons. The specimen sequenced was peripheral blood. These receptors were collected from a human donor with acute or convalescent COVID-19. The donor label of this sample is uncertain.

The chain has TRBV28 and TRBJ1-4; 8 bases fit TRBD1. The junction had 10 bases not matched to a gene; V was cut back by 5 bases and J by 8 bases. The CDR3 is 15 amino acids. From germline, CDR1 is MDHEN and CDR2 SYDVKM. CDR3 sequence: CASSPGTGGKEKLFF. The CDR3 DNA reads TGTGCCAGCAGTCCCGGGACAGGTGGGAAGGAAAAACTGTTTTTT.

The CDR3 is CAWNAGFGEQYF. In nucleotides, the CDR3 is TGTGCCTGGAATGCGGGGTTTGGCGAGCAGTACTTC. The chain is built from TRBV30 and TRBJ2-7; D is perhaps TRBD2 (6 bases). V was clipped by 4 bases and J by 6 bases, with 13 bases between them. CDR1 and CDR2 from the germline V gene are GTSNPN and SVGIG (reference sequence). The CDR3 has 12 amino acids. Filled out from reference TRBV30 and TRBJ2-7, the complete variable domain reads SQTIHQWPATLVQPVGSPLSLECTVEGTSNPNLYWYRQAAGRGLQLLFYSVGIGQISSEVPQNLSASRPQDRQFILSSKKLLLSDSGFYLCAWNAGFGEQYFGPGTRLTVT.

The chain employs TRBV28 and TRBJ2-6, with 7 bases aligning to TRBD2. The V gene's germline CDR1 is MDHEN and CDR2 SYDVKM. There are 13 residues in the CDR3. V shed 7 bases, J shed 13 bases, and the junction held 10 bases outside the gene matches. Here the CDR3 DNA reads TGTGCCAGCAAACCCCACACCGGGGGGGTCCTGACTTTC. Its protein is CASKPHTGGVLTF. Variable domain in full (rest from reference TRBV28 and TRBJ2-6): DVKVTQSSRYLVKRTGEKVFLECVQDMDHENMFWYRQDPGLGLRLIYFSYDVKMKEKGDIPEGYSVSREKKERFSLILESASTNQTSMYLCASKPHTGGVLTFGAGSRLTVL.

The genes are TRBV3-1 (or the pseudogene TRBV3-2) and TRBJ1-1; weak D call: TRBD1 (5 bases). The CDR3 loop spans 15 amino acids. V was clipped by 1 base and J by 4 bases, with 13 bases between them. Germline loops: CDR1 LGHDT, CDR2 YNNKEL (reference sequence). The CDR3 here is CASSQGRGWGTEAFF. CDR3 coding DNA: TGTGCCAGCAGCCAAGGAAGGGGATGGGGCACTGAAGCTTTCTTT.

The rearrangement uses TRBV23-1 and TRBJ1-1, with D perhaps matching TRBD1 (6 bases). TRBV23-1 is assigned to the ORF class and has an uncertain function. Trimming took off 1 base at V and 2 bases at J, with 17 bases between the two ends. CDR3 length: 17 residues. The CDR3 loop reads CASSQCWDIKRNTEAFF. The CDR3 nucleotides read TGCGCCAGCAGTCAATGTTGGGACATCAAAAGAAACACTGAAGCTTTCTTT.

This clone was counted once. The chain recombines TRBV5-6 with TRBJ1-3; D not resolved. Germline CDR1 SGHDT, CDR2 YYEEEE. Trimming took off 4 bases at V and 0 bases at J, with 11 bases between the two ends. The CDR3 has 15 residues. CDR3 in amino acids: CASSSNAHSGNTIYF. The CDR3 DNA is TGTGCCAGCAGCAGTAATGCACACTCTGGAAACACCATATATTTT.

CDR3 nucleotide sequence: TGTGCCAGCAGTTACCAAAGCACAGATACGCAGTATTTT. It encodes CASSYQSTDTQYF. The rearrangement links TRBV6-6 to TRBJ2-3; D not resolved. This CDR3 comprises 13 residues. Germline CDR1 is MNHNY and CDR2 is SVGAGI (reference sequence). Trimming shortened V by 2 bases and J by 0 bases, and 3 bases separated the two germline ends.

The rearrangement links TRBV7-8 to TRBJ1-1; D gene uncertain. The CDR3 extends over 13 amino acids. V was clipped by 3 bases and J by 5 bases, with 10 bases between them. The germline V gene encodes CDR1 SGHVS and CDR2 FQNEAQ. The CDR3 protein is CASSFERVTEAFF. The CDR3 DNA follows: TGTGCCAGCAGCTTTGAGAGGGTAACTGAAGCTTTCTTT.

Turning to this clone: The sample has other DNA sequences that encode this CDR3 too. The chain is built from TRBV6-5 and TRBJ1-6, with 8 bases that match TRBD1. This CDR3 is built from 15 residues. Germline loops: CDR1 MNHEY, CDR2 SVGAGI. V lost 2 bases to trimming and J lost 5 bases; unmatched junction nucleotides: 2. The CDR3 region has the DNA TGTGCCAGCAGTTACGACAGGGGAAATAATTCACCCCTCCACTTT. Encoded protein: CASSYDRGNNSPLHF.

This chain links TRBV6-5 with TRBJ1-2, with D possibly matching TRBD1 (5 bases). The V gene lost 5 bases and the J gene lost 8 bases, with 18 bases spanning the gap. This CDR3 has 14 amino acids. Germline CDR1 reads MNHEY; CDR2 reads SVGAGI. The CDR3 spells CASSPPERGGGYTF. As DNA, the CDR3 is TGTGCCAGCAGTCCCCCGGAGCGCGGGGGGGGCTACACCTTC.

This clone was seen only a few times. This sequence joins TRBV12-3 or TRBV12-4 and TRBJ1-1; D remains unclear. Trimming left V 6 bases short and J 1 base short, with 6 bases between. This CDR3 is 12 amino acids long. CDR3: CASRPRNTEAFF. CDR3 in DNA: TGTGCCAGCAGACCCAGGAACACTGAAGCTTTCTTT.

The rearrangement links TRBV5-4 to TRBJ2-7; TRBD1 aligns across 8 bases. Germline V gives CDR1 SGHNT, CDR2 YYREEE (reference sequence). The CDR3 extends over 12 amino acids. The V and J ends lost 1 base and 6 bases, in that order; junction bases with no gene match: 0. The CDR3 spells CASSLTGGEQYF. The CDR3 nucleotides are TGTGCCAGCAGCTTGACAGGGGGCGAGCAGTACTTC. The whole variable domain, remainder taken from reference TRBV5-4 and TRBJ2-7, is ETGVTQSPTHLIKTRGQQVTLRCSSQSGHNTVSWYQQALGQGPQFIFQYYREEENGRGNFPPRFSGLQFPNYSSELNVNALELDDSALYLCASSLTGGEQYFGPGTRLTVT.

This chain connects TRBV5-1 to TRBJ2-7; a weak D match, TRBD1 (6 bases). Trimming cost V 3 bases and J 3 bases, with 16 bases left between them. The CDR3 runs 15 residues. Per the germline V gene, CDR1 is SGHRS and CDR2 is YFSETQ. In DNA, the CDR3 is TGCGCCAGCAGCTCACAGGGAAAAGCCGTCTACGAGCAGTACTTC. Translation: CASSSQGKAVYEQYF.

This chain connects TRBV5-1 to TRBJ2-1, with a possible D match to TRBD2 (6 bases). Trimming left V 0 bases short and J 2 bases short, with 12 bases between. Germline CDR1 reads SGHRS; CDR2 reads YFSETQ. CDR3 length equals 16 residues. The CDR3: CASSLGSLAAYNEQFF. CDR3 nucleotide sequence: TGCGCCAGCAGCTTGGGATCACTAGCTGCCTACAATGAGCAGTTCTTC.

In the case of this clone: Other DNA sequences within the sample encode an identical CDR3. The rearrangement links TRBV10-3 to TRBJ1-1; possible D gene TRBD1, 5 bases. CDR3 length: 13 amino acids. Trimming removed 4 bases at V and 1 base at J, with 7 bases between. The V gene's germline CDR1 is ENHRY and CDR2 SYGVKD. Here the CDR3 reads CAISVGGNTEAFF. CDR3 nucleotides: TGTGCCATCAGTGTGGGGGGGAACACTGAAGCTTTCTTT.

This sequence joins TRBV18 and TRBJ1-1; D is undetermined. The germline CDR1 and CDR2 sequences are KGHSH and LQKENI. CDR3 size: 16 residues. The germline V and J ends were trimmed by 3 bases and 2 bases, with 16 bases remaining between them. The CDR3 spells CASSPSSSGLNTEAFF. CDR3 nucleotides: TGTGCCAGCTCACCTTCATCGAGTGGACTCAACACTGAAGCTTTCTTT.

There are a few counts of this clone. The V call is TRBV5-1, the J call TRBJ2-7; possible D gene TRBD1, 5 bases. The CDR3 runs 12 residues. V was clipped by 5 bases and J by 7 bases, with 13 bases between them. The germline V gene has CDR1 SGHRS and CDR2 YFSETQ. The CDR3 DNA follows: TGCGCCAGCAGTGTCGTGGGGCGGGAGCAGTACTTC. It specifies CASSVVGREQYF. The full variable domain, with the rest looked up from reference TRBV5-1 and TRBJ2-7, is KAGVTQTPRYLIKTRGQQVTLSCSPISGHRSVSWYQQTPGQGLQFLFEYFSETQRNKGNFPGRFSGRQFSNSRSEMNVSTLELGDSALYLCASSVVGREQYFGPGTRLTVT.

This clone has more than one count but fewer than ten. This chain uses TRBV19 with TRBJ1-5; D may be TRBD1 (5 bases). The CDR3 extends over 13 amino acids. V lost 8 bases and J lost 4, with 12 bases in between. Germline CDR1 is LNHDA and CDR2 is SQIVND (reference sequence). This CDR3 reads CASEAGWNQPQHF. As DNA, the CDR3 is TGTGCCAGTGAGGCAGGGTGGAATCAGCCCCAGCATTTT. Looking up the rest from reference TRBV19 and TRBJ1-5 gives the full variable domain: DGGITQSPKYLFRKEGQNVTLSCEQNLNHDAMYWYRQDPGQGLRLIYYSQIVNDFQKGDIAEGYSVSREKKESFPLTVTSAQKNPTAFYLCASEAGWNQPQHFGDGTRLSIL.

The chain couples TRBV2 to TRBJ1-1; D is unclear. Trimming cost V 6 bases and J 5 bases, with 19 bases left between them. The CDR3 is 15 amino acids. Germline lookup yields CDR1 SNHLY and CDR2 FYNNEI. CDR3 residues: CASRPGSRAGTEAFF. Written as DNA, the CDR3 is TGTGCCAGCAGGCCCGGTTCGCGTGCGGGTACTGAAGCTTTCTTT.

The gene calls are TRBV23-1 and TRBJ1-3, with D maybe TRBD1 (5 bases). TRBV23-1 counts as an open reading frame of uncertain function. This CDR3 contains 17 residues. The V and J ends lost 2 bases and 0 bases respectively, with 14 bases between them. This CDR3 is CASSQDSSDLSGNTIYF. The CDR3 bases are TGCGCCAGCAGTCAAGACAGCTCTGACCTCTCTGGAAACACCATATATTTT.

The CDR3 region has the DNA TGTGCCAGTAGATTACTTCCGGGACAGAGGAACACTGAAGCTTTCTTT. It encodes CASRLLPGQRNTEAFF. The chain uses TRBV19 and TRBJ1-1; 7 nucleotides agree with TRBD1. CDR3 length: 16 amino acids. Germline loops: CDR1 LNHDA, CDR2 SQIVND (reference sequence). V shed 6 bases and J 1 base; nucleotides not matched to a gene: 11.

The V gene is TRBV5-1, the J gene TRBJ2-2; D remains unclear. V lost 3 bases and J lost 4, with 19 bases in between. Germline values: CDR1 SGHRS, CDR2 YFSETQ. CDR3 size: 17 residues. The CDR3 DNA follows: TGCGCCAGCAGCTCCACCACTCATATCCCGAGCACCGGGGAGCTGTTTTTT. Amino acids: CASSSTTHIPSTGELFF.

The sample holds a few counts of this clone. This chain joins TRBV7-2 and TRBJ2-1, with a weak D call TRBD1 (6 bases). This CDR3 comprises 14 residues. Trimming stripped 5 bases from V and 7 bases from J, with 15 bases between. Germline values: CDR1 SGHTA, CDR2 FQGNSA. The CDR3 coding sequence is TGTGCCAGCAGCCTAAAGACAGGTAGGAATGAGCAGTTCTTC. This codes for CASSLKTGRNEQFF.

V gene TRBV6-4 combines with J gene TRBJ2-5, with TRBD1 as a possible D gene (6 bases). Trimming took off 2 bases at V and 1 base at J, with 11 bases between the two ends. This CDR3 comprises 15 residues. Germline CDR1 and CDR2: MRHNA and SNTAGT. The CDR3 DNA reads TGTGCCAGCAGTGACCGGACAGTCCTCCAAGAGACCCAGTACTTC. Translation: CASSDRTVLQETQYF.

For the CDR3, the DNA is TGTGCCAGCAGTTTATCGACAGGGGGCGAAACTGAAGCTTTCTTT. It yields the protein CASSLSTGGETEAFF. V is TRBV28 and J is TRBJ1-1; the match to TRBD1 covers 10 bases. Germline values: CDR1 MDHEN, CDR2 SYDVKM. This CDR3 contains 15 residues. The V and J ends lost 1 base and 5 bases, in that order; junction bases with no gene match: 4.

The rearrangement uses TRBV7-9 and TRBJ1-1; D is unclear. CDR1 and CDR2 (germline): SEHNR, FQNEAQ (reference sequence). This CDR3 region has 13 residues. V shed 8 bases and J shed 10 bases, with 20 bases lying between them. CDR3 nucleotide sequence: TGTGCCAGCGGGCTCAGTTGGTCCAGCGGAGCTTTCTTT. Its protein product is CASGLSWSSGAFF.

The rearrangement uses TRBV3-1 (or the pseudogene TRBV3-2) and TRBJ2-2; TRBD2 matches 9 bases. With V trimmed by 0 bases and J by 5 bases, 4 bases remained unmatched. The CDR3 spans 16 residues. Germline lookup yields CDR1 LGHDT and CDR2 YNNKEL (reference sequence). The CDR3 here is CASSQDSSGRTGELFF. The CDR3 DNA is TGTGCCAGCAGCCAAGATAGTAGCGGGAGAACCGGGGAGCTGTTTTTT.

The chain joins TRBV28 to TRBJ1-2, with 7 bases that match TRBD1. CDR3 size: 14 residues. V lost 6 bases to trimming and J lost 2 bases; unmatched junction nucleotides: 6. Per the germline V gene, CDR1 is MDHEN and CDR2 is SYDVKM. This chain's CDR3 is CASRRTGLNYGYTF. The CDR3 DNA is TGTGCCAGCAGGCGGACAGGACTAAACTATGGCTACACCTTC.

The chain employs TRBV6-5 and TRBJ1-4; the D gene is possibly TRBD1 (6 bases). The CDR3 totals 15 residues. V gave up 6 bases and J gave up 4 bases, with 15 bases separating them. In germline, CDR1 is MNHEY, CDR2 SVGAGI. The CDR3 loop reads CASRGSGQHNEKLFF. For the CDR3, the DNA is TGTGCCAGCAGGGGATCCGGACAGCATAATGAAAAACTGTTTTTT.

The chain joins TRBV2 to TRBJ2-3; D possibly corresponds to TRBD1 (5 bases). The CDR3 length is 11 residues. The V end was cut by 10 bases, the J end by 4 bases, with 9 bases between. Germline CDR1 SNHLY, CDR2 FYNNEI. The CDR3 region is CATVQADTQYF. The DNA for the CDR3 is TGTGCCACCGTACAGGCAGATACGCAGTATTTT.

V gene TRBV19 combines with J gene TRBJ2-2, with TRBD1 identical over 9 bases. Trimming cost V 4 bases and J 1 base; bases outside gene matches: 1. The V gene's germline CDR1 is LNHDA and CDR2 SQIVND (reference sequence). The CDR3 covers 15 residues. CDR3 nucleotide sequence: TGTGCCAGTAGTAGACAGGGGGTGAACACCGGGGAGCTGTTTTTT. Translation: CASSRQGVNTGELFF.